The 5 T cell receptor beta chains reported below all come from one sample, sequenced in a study of shared clonotypes between healthy human individuals. Assay used: immunoSEQ multiplex PCR; TCRdb lists only in-frame clones, some missing. The sample contains under 1,100,000 clones, around 74% of which appear only once. Sequencing was performed on memory CD4+ T cells sorted from blood. Subset in this sample: CD45RA-negative fraction. The receptors were sampled from a young man in good health.

The gene calls are TRBV4-3 and TRBJ2-7; D possibly matches TRBD1 or TRBD2 (5 bases each). V was cut by 0 bases and J by 2 bases, with 11 bases left in between. CDR1 is LGHNA, CDR2 YSLEER, per germline. The CDR3 loop spans 15 amino acids. The CDR3 region is CASSQEVGAAYEQYF. DNA of the CDR3: TGCGCCAGCAGCCAAGAGGTCGGGGCCGCCTACGAGCAGTACTTC.

The J gene is TRBJ2-5, the V gene TRBV5-1; D gene unclear. The CDR3 consists of 13 residues. Trimming removed 0 bases at V and 7 bases at J, with 10 bases between. Looked up from germline, CDR1 is SGHRS and CDR2 is YFSETQ. This CDR3 reads CASSLEGSWTQYF. CDR3 nucleotides: TGCGCCAGCAGCTTGGAGGGCAGTTGGACCCAGTACTTC.

This CDR3 reads CASSLTSGSSYEQYF. CDR3 nucleotides: TGTGCCAGCAGCCTGACTAGCGGGAGCTCCTACGAGCAGTACTTC. The chain recombines TRBV4-2 with TRBJ2-7; 12 nucleotides align to TRBD2. Trimming took 4 bases from V and 0 from J; bases not matched to a gene: 1. This CDR3 contains 15 residues. Germline lookup yields CDR1 LGHNA and CDR2 YNFKEQ.

The rearrangement joins TRBV2 to TRBJ1-3; TRBD1 might be the D (5 bases). CDR1 and CDR2 (germline): SNHLY, FYNNEI. CDR3 size: 13 residues. V lost 7 bases to trimming and J lost 4 bases, with 11 bases between them. For the CDR3, the DNA is TGTGCCAGCAACCGGAACAGGGGAAACACCATATATTTT. Encoded protein: CASNRNRGNTIYF. Based on the CDR3 plus reference TRBV2 and TRBJ1-3, the full variable domain is EPEVTQTPSHQVTQMGQEVILRCVPISNHLYFYWYRQILGQKVEFLVSFYNNEISEKSEIFDDQFSVERPDGSNFTLKIRSTKLEDSAMYFCASNRNRGNTIYFGEGSWLTVV.

The gene calls are TRBV20-1 and TRBJ1-1; D is unresolved. Trimming took off 1 base at V and 7 bases at J, with 7 bases between the two ends. The germline CDR1 and CDR2 sequences are DFQATT and SNEGSKA (reference sequence). The CDR3 has 11 residues. DNA of the CDR3: TGCAGTGCTAGAGCAGCCATTGAAGCTTTCTTT. Amino acid sequence: CSARAAIEAFF.